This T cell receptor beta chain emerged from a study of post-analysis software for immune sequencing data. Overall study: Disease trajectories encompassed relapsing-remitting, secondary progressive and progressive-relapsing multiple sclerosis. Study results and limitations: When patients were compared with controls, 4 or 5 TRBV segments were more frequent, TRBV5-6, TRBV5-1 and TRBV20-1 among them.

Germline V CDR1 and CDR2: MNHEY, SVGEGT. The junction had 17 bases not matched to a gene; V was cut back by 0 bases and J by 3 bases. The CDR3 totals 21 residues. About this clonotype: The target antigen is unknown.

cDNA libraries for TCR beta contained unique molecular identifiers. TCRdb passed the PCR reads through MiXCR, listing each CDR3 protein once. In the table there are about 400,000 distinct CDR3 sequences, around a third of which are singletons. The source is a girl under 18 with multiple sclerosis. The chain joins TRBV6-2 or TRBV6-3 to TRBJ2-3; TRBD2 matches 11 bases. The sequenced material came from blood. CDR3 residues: CASSYSPLILAGGPGTDTQYF. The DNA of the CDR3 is TGTGCCAGCAGTTACTCCCCTCTGATCCTAGCGGGGGGCCCTGGAACAGATACGCAGTATTTT.